The sequence of this TCR beta chain was determined in a study of T cells in Graves' hyperthyroidism and ophthalmopathy. As to this clonotype: Its antigen is unidentified.

The study left out patients who had uncontrolled infection, other autoimmune disease, pregnancy or lactation. For the diagnoses, clinical symptoms, serum thyroxine and TRAb, thyroid ultrasound and orbital computed tomography were used. What was amplified from RNA transcripts were TCR beta CDR3 regions. With the HTBI primer set, the TCR CDR3 went through a first round of RT-PCR. One entry per CDR3 protein results from TCRdb running MiXCR on the multiplex PCR reads. The sample has fewer than 350,000 distinct CDR3 sequences, 18% seen once. Findings and caveats of the study: Most clonotypes that expanded in the thyroid above 0.001 also showed up in blood. Model output signaled ophthalmopathy a median 6.5 months ahead of onset.

Sequencing was carried out using blood. This clonotype originated in a woman aged 45-59 years with Graves' hyperthyroidism.

CDR3 residues: CASSITDDSRLAYGYTF. The CDR3 DNA reads TGTGCCAGTAGTATAACCGACGACTCCCGATTAGCCTATGGCTACACCTTC. V and J are TRBV19 and TRBJ1-2; D is unresolved. With 2 bases removed from V and 4 bases from J, the gap between germline ends came to 20 bases. CDR1 is LNHDA and CDR2 is SQIVND in the germline V gene (reference sequence). The CDR3 is made up of 17 amino acids. The full variable domain, its missing parts supplied by reference TRBV19 and TRBJ1-2, is DGGITQSPKYLFRKEGQNVTLSCEQNLNHDAMYWYRQDPGQGLRLIYYSQIVNDFQKGDIAEGYSVSREKKESFPLTVTSAQKNPTAFYLCASSITDDSRLAYGYTFGSGTRLTVV.